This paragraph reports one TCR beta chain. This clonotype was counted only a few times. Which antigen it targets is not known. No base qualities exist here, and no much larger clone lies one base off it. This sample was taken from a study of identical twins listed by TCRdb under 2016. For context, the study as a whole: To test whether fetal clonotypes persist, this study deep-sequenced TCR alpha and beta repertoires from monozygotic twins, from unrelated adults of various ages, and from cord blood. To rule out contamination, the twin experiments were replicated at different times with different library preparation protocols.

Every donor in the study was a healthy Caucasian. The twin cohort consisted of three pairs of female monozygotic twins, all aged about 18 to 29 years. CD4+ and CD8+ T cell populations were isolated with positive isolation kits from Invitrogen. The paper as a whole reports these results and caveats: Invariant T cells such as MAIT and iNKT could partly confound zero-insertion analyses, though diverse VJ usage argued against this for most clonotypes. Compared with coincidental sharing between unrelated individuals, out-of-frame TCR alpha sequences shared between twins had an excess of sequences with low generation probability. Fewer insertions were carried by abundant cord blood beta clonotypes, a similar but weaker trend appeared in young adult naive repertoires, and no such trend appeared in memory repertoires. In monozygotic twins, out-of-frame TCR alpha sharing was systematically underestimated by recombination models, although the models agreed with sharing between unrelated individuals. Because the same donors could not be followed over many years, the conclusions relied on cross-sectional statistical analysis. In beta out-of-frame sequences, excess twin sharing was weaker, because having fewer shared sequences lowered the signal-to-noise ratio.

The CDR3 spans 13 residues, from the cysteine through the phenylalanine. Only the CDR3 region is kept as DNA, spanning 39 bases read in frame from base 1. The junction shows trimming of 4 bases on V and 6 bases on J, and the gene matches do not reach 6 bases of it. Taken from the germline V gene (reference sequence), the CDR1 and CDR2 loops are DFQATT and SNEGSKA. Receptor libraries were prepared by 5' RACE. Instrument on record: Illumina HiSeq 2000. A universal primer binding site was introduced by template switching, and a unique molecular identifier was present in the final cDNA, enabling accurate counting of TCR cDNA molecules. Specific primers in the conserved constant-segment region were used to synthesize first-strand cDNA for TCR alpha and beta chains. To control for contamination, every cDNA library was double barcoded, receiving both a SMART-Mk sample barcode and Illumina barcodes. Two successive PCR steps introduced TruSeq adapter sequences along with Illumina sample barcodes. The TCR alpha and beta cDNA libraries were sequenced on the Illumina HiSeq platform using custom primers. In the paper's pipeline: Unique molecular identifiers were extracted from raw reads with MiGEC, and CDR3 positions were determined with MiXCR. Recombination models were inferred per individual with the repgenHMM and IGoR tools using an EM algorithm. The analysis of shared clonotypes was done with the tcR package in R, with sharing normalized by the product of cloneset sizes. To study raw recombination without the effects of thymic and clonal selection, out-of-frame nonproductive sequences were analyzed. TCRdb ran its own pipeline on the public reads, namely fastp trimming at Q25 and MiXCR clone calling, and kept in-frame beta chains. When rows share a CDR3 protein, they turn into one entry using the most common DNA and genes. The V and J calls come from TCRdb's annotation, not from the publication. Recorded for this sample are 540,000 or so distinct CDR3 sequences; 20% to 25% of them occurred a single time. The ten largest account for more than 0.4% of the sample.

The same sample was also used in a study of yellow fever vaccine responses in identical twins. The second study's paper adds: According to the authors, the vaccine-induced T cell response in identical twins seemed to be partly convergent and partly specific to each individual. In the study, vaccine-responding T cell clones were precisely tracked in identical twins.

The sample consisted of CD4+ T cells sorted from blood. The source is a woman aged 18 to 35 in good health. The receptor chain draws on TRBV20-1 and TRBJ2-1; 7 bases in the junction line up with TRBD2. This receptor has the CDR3 CSATRDYTNEQFF. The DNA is TGCAGTGCTACCCGGGACTATACCAATGAGCAGTTCTTC.